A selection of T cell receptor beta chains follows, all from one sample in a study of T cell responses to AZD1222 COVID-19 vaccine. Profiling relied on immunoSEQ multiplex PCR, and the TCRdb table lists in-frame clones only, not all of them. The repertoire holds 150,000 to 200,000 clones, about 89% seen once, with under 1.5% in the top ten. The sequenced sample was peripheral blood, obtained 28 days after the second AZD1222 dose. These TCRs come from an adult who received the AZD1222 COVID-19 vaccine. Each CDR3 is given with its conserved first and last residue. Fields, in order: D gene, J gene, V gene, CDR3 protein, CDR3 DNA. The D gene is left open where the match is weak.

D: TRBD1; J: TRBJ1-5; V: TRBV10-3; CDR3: CAISRDSKNQPQHF; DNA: TGTGCCATCAGCCGGGACAGTAAGAATCAGCCCCAGCATTTT
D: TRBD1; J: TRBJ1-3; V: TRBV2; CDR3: CASSLGQARNTIYF; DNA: TGTGCCAGCAGCCTGGGACAGGCCAGGAACACCATATATTTT
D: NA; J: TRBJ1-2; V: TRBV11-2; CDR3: CASTSGVGGYTF; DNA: TGTGCCAGCACCTCAGGGGTGGGTGGCTACACCTTC
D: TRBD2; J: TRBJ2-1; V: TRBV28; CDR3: CASSWKGLADNEQFF; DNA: TGTGCCAGCAGTTGGAAGGGACTAGCGGACAATGAGCAGTTCTTC
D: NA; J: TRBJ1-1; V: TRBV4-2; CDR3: CASSQDVRGTEAFF; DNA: TGTGCCAGCAGCCAAGATGTAAGGGGGACTGAAGCTTTCTTT
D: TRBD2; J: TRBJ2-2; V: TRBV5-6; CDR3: CASSEGLAGVTGELFF; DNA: TGTGCCAGCAGCGAAGGACTAGCGGGAGTCACCGGGGAGCTGTTTTTT
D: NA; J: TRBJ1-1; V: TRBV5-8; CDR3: CASRLGHWNTEAFF; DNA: TGTGCCAGCAGGCTGGGACACTGGAACACTGAAGCTTTCTTT
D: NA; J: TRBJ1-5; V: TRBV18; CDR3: CASSPSGGKGPQHF; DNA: TGTGCCAGCTCACCTTCGGGGGGGAAGGGGCCCCAGCATTTT
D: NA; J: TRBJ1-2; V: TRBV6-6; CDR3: CASSYATFGYTF; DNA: TGTGCCAGCAGTTACGCGACTTTTGGCTACACCTTC
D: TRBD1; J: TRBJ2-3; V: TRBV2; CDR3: CASSLLGQGGDTQYF; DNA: TGTGCCAGCAGTTTACTCGGACAGGGGGGAGATACGCAGTATTTT
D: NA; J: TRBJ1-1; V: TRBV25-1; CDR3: CASSRLMNTEAFF; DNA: TGTGCCAGCAGTAGGCTAATGAACACTGAAGCTTTCTTT
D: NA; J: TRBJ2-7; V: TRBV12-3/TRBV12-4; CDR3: CASSPFQGHEQYF; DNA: TGTGCCAGCAGCCCTTTTCAGGGTCACGAGCAGTACTTC
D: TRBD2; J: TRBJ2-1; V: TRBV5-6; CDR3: CASSSTGLADNEQFF; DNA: TGTGCCAGCAGCTCAACCGGACTAGCAGACAATGAGCAGTTCTTC
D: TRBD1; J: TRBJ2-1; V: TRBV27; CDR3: CASSSPPNRGGEQFF; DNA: TGTGCCAGCAGTTCCCCCCCCAACAGGGGTGGTGAGCAGTTCTTC